A single sample gave rise to the 6 T cell receptor beta chains below, sequenced in a study of T cells after yellow fever vaccination. MiXCR was run by TCRdb on the 5' RACE reads, yielding one entry per CDR3 protein. The table lists roughly 520,000 distinct CDR3 sequences, 20% to 25% of them singletons. The sequences come from PBMCs, collected about 20 days after the first yellow fever vaccination. These receptors were taken from a man aged 18 to 29 who received the YFV17D yellow fever vaccine.

V is TRBV5-4 and J is TRBJ2-3; 7 nucleotides align to TRBD2. J lost 0 bases, V lost 4 bases, and 11 bases had no gene match. Germline V gene sequence: CDR1 SGHNT, CDR2 YYREEE (reference sequence). The CDR3 has 17 amino acids. The CDR3 reads CASSLSRGGASTDTQYF. The DNA of the CDR3 is TGTGCCAGCAGCCTGAGCCGCGGGGGAGCTAGCACAGATACGCAGTATTTT.

The V and J genes are TRBV5-1 and TRBJ2-2; D remains unclear. Per the germline V gene, CDR1 is SGHRS and CDR2 is YFSETQ. Deletions cut 4 bases from V and 4 bases from J, with 17 bases between. This CDR3 region has 16 residues. The CDR3 spells CASSANPSGRTGELFF. The CDR3 region has the DNA TGCGCCAGCAGCGCCAATCCCTCCGGGCGCACCGGGGAGCTGTTTTTT.

This clonotype was observed a few times. The CDR3 bases are TGTGCCAGCAGTTACGGGACAGGGGGACAGCCCCAGCATTTT. It codes for CASSYGTGGQPQHF. The V and J genes are TRBV6-5 and TRBJ1-5; 11 bases align to TRBD1. The CDR3 has 14 residues. V was pared by 2 bases and J by 7 bases, with 1 base of the junction left unmatched. CDR1 is MNHEY, CDR2 SVGAGI, per germline.

This clonotype appeared a few times. The chain couples TRBV9 to TRBJ1-2; D unclear. V gave up 3 bases and J gave up 6 bases, with 15 bases separating them. The CDR3 loop spans 14 amino acids. The germline V gene has CDR1 SGDLS and CDR2 YYNGEE. The CDR3 loop is CASSATNPRDGYTF. The CDR3 DNA follows: TGTGCCAGCAGCGCGACAAATCCACGAGATGGCTACACCTTC.

This clonotype was detected a few times. This chain connects TRBV4-1 to TRBJ1-5, with 7 bases aligning to TRBD1. Germline-derived CDR1 and CDR2 are MGHRA and YSYEKL. The CDR3 sequence is 17 residues long. Trimming took 1 base from V and 0 from J; bases not matched to a gene: 6. In DNA form, the CDR3 reads TGCGCCAGCAGCCAAGGGGCACAGGGGAATAGCAATCAGCCCCAGCATTTT. Its protein is CASSQGAQGNSNQPQHF.

This clonotype was found many times. This sequence joins TRBV4-2 and TRBJ1-2; possibly TRBD1 for D (6 bases). Germline V CDR1 and CDR2: LGHNA, YNFKEQ. V was pared by 1 base and J by 8 bases, with 14 bases between. The CDR3 consists of 14 residues. Here the CDR3 reads CASSQAPGDEGYTF. CDR3 coding DNA: TGTGCCAGCAGCCAAGCCCCAGGGGATGAAGGCTACACCTTC.